This T cell receptor (beta chain) was profiled in a study of cytomegalovirus exposure and HLA in healthy donors. This clone has more than one count but fewer than ten. Vbeta (60) and Jbeta (13) primers were used in the PCR. Assay: immunoSEQ multiplex PCR; the TCRdb copy retains only in-frame clones and omits some. The sample consists of 150,000 or so clones, approximately 70% of them appearing once. The CDR3 extends over 16 amino acids. With V trimmed by 2 bases and J by 6 bases, 4 bases remained unmatched. The germline V gene has CDR1 MRHNA and CDR2 SNTAGT. V gene TRBV6-4 combines with J gene TRBJ2-3; 14 bases match TRBD2. This clonotype originated in a man in his forties in good health and CMV-seropositive. The sequenced sample was PBMCs. CDR3 sequence (DNA): TGTGCCAGCAGTGACGGACTAGCGGGGGGCCGGGATACGCAGTATTTT. Encoded protein: CASSDGLAGGRDTQYF.